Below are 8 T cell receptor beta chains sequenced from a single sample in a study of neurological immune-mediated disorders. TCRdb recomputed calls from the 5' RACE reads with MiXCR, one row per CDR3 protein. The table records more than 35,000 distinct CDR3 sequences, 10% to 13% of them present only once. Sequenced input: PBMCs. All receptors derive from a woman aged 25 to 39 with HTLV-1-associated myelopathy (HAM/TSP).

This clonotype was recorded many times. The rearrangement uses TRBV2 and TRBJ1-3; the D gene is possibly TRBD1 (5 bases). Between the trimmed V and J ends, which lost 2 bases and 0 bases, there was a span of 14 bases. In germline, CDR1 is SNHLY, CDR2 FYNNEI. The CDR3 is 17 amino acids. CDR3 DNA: TGTGCCAGCAGTGAATTGGGACCGAACATCTCTGGAAACACCATATATTTT. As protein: CASSELGPNISGNTIYF.

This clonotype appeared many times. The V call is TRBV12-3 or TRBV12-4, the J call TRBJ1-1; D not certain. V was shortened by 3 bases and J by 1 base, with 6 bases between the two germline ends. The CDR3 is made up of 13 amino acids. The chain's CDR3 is CASSLAWNTEAFF. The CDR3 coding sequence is TGTGCCAGCAGTTTGGCTTGGAACACTGAAGCTTTCTTT.

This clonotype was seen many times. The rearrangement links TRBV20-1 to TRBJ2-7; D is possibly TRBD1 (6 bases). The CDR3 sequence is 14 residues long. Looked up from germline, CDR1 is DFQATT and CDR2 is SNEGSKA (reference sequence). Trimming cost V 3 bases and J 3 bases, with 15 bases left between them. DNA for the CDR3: TGCAGTGCTAGGCTCCCGGGACACCTCTACGAGCAGTACTTC. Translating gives CSARLPGHLYEQYF.

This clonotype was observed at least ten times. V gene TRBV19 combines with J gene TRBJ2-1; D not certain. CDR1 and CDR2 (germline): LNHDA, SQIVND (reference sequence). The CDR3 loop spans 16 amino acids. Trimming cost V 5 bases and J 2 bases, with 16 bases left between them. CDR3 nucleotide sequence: TGTGCCAGTAGTCCCCGAGCTAGTGGGACCTACAATGAGCAGTTCTTC. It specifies CASSPRASGTYNEQFF.

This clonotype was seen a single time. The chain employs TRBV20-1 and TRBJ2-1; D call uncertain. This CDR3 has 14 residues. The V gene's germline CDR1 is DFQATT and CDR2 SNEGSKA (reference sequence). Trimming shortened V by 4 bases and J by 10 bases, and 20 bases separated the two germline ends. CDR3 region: CSATEFYGYTEQFF. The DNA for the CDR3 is TGCAGTGCTACAGAATTCTATGGCTACACGGAGCAGTTCTTC.

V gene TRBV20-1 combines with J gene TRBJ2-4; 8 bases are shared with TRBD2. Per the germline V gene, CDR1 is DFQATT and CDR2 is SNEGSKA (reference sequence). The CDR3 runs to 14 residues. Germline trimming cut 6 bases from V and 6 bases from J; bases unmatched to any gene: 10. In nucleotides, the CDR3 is TGCAGTGCACTCCGGGGGGGAGGGAGAAACATTCAGTACTTC. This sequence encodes CSALRGGGRNIQYF.

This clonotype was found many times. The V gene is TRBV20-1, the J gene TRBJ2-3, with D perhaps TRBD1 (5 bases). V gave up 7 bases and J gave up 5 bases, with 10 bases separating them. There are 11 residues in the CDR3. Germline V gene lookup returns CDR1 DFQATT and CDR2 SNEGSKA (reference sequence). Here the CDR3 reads CSGGYGDTQYF. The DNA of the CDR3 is TGCAGTGGGGGCTACGGAGATACGCAGTATTTT.

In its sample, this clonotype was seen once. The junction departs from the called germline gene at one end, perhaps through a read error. CDR3 sequence reads: CASILEGLRTGELFF. The CDR3 coding sequence is TGTGCCAGCATCTTGGAGGGTCTAAGAACCGGGGAGCTTTTTTTT. The rearrangement joins TRBV5-6 to TRBJ2-2; D may be TRBD2 (6 bases). The CDR3 totals 15 residues. The germline V gene encodes CDR1 SGHDT and CDR2 YYEEEE.